Listed here are 15 T cell receptor beta chains from one sample, sequenced in a study of OX40 agonist ivuxolimab in advanced cancers. Generated by immunoSEQ multiplex PCR, the TCRdb table keeps only in-frame clones and is missing some. The sample lists approximately 100,000 clones; 90% were seen once. The sequencing used CD4+ or CD8+ T cells sorted from blood, collected in a trial of the OX40 agonist ivuxolimab. The receptors were gathered from an adult with an advanced solid tumor such as melanoma, head and neck, liver or kidney cancer.

The rearrangement uses TRBV7-2 and TRBJ2-4; D not certain. Trimming took off 1 base at V and 2 bases at J, with 15 bases between the two ends. CDR3 length: 17 residues. Germline loops: CDR1 SGHTA, CDR2 FQGNSA. CDR3 in amino acids: CASSLVPGHTPKNIQYF. CDR3 nucleotides: TGTGCCAGCAGCTTAGTCCCAGGCCATACACCCAAAAACATTCAGTACTTC.

This clone was seen a single time. The genes are TRBV4-2 and TRBJ1-5; D not certain. CDR1 LGHNA and CDR2 YNFKEQ come from the germline V gene. This CDR3 has 14 residues. Trimming left V 0 bases short and J 9 bases short, with 12 bases between. CDR3 in amino acids: CASSQDRGFRPQHF. Here the CDR3 DNA reads TGTGCCAGCAGCCAAGATCGGGGTTTTCGGCCCCAGCATTTT.

In its sample, this clone was seen once. This chain joins TRBV6-1 and TRBJ2-3, with TRBD2 identical over 7 bases. The CDR3 is 15 amino acids. V shed 4 bases, J shed 4 bases, and the junction held 8 bases outside the gene matches. CDR1 MNHNS and CDR2 SASEGT come from the germline V gene. CDR3 amino acids: CASSGTRLRADTQYF. CDR3 DNA sequence: TGTGCCAGCAGTGGGACTAGGTTGCGAGCAGATACGCAGTATTTT.

The chain carries TRBV18 and TRBJ2-5; 8 positions match TRBD2. The CDR3 has 15 amino acids. V was clipped by 3 bases and J by 0 bases; unmatched bases: 3. Germline CDR1 reads KGHSH; CDR2 reads LQKENI. CDR3 residues: CASSPIAGNQETQYF. The CDR3, as DNA: TGTGCCAGCTCACCGATAGCGGGAAACCAAGAGACCCAGTACTTC.

The J gene is TRBJ2-7, the V gene TRBV18; TRBD2 is a possible D gene (5 bases). Trimming cost V 3 bases and J 4 bases, with 10 bases left between them. CDR3 length equals 13 residues. The germline V gene has CDR1 KGHSH and CDR2 LQKENI. The CDR3: CASSPSREYEQYF. Written as DNA, the CDR3 is TGTGCCAGCTCACCGTCGAGGGAGTACGAGCAGTACTTC.

This rearrangement joins TRBV6-1 to TRBJ1-5, with D maybe TRBD1 (5 bases). The CDR3 is made up of 16 amino acids. V was cut by 1 base and J by 1 base, with 11 bases left in between. CDR1 and CDR2 from the germline V gene are MNHNS and SASEGT. CDR3 sequence (DNA): TGTGCCAGCAGTGAAGTAACGGGGGGGAGCAATCAGCCCCAGCATTTT. This encodes CASSEVTGGSNQPQHF.

In this sample, this clone turned up once. CDR3 sequence reads: CASSPTGTRETQYF. The DNA of the CDR3 is TGTGCCAGCAGCCCGACAGGCACTAGAGAGACCCAGTACTTC. The genes are TRBV7-8 and TRBJ2-5, with D possibly being TRBD1 (6 bases). The ends were cut back, 5 bases at V and 4 bases at J, with 14 bases in the middle. This CDR3 contains 14 residues. Germline V lookup: CDR1 SGHVS, CDR2 FQNEAQ.

The gene calls are TRBV29-1 and TRBJ2-3; D is undetermined. The CDR3 is 13 amino acids. Germline-derived CDR1 and CDR2 are SQVTM and ANQGSEA. V lost 7 bases and J lost 4, with 15 bases in between. The CDR3 loop is CSAENPGADTQYF. The CDR3 bases are TGCAGCGCCGAGAACCCCGGAGCAGATACGCAGTATTTT.

This clone was counted a single time. J is TRBJ2-1 and V is TRBV7-3; 9 bases match TRBD2. This CDR3 has 15 amino acids. Germline lookup yields CDR1 SGHTA and CDR2 FQGTGA. The trim removed 2 bases at V and 5 bases at J, leaving 4 bases unmatched. The CDR3 DNA reads TGTGCCAGCAGCTTAGGCGCGGGAGGGAACAATGAGCAGTTCTTC. Translated, it gives CASSLGAGGNNEQFF.

The chain recombines TRBV6-1 with TRBJ2-7; TRBD2 is a possible D gene (6 bases). V dropped 3 bases and J dropped 3 bases, with 18 bases sitting between them. Germline CDR1 MNHNS, CDR2 SASEGT. The CDR3 has 16 amino acids. CDR3 nucleotide sequence: TGTGCCAGCAGTGACTGGAGGGGCCAGGTGGTCTACGAGCAGTACTTC. The encoded protein is CASSDWRGQVVYEQYF.

As DNA, the CDR3 is TGTGCCAGCAGCTTAGAGACGAAGGGTGAGCAGTTCTTC. As protein: CASSLETKGEQFF. The chain links TRBV11-2 to TRBJ2-1, with unresolved D. The CDR3 loop spans 13 amino acids. Germline CDR1 SGHAT, CDR2 FQNNGV. Trimming took off 0 bases at V and 9 bases at J, with 9 bases between the two ends.

The chain links TRBV29-1 to TRBJ2-7, with 9 positions matching TRBD2. Germline-derived CDR1 and CDR2 are SQVTM and ANQGSEA. The CDR3 length is 13 residues. With V trimmed by 4 bases and J by 9 bases, 10 bases remained unmatched. Written as DNA, the CDR3 is TGCAGCGTTGGGGGTAGCGGGAGCGCCGGGCAGTACTTC. Amino acids: CSVGGSGSAGQYF.

Worth noting for this clone: The sample carries other DNA sequences with the same CDR3. The rearrangement uses TRBV4-3 and TRBJ2-2; D ambiguous. V was cut by 0 bases and J by 2 bases, with 1 base left in between. Germline values: CDR1 LGHNA, CDR2 YSLEER. The CDR3 sequence is 13 residues long. The CDR3 nucleotides are TGCGCCAGCAGCCAAGATAACACCGGGGAGCTGTTTTTT. It encodes CASSQDNTGELFF.

V usage is TRBV6-6 and J usage is TRBJ2-2, with a weak D call TRBD1 (6 bases). This CDR3 has 14 amino acids. CDR1 and CDR2 from the germline V gene are MNHNY and SVGAGI (reference sequence). Trimming shortened V by 6 bases and J by 5 bases, and 13 bases separated the two germline ends. The CDR3 DNA reads TGTGCCAGCAGCCTCAGAGGGGGAACCGGGGAGCTGTTTTTT. Residues: CASSLRGGTGELFF.

V is TRBV4-3 and J is TRBJ2-6, with unresolved D. The CDR3 sequence is 15 residues long. V lost 1 base and J 0 bases, leaving 4 bases between the germline ends. The germline CDR1 and CDR2 sequences are LGHNA and YSLEER. The CDR3, as DNA: TGCGCCAGCAGCCAAGTTTTCTCTGGGGCCAACGTCCTGACTTTC. It specifies CASSQVFSGANVLTF.